The 5 T cell receptor beta chains below were found in one sample sequenced in a study of OX40 agonist ivuxolimab in advanced cancers. TCRdb's copy holds only in-frame clones and misses some; the assay was immunoSEQ multiplex PCR. The sample shows under 80,000 clones, around 83% of them seen only once. Source: CD4+ or CD8+ T cells sorted from blood, taken in a trial of the OX40 agonist ivuxolimab. These receptors were taken from an adult with an advanced solid tumor such as melanoma, head and neck, liver or kidney cancer.

The sample holds a few counts of this clone. The chain uses TRBV27 and TRBJ2-7; D call uncertain. The ends were cut back, 0 bases at V and 2 bases at J, with 14 bases in the middle. From germline, CDR1 is MNHEY and CDR2 SMNVEV (reference sequence). The CDR3 is 16 amino acids. Here the CDR3 DNA reads TGTGCCAGCAGTTTATCGAACTTACTTACTCCCTACGAGCAGTACTTC. The encoded protein is CASSLSNLLTPYEQYF.

This chain uses TRBV28 with TRBJ1-1; D unresolved. CDR3 length: 14 residues. Between the trimmed V and J ends, which lost 3 bases and 4 bases, there was a span of 12 bases. Germline lookup yields CDR1 MDHEN and CDR2 SYDVKM. The CDR3 nucleotides are TGTGCCAGCAGTTTGCCCGGGAGTGGCACTGAAGCTTTCTTT. This sequence encodes CASSLPGSGTEAFF.

This rearrangement joins TRBV7-3 to TRBJ2-1; D is unclear. The CDR3 covers 14 residues. Trimming stripped 1 base from V and 4 bases from J, with 8 bases between. Germline assignment: CDR1 SGHTA and CDR2 FQGTGA. CDR3 amino acids: CASSLIASYNEQFF. CDR3 coding DNA: TGTGCCAGCAGCTTAATCGCGTCATACAATGAGCAGTTCTTC.

The J gene is TRBJ1-2, the V gene TRBV5-1; TRBD1 might be the D (6 bases). The length of the CDR3 is 13 residues. Germline CDR1 and CDR2: SGHRS and YFSETQ. V was trimmed by 2 bases and J by 2 bases, leaving 7 bases between them. DNA of the CDR3: TGCGCCAGCAGCTTAGGACAGAACTATGGCTACACCTTC. As protein: CASSLGQNYGYTF.

This sequence joins TRBV19 and TRBJ2-3; D remains ambiguous. Trimming took 2 bases from V and 6 from J, leaving 18 bases between them. The CDR3 consists of 16 residues. The germline V gene encodes CDR1 LNHDA and CDR2 SQIVND (reference sequence). The CDR3 DNA follows: TGTGCCAGTAGTATAAGGTTGGTTACTCCCCAGGATACGCAGTATTTT. Amino acids: CASSIRLVTPQDTQYF.